Following are 30 T cell receptor beta chains from one sample sequenced in a study of T cell responses to AZD1222 COVID-19 vaccine. Produced via immunoSEQ multiplex PCR; TCRdb's table is partial and in-frame only. The data hold about 86,000 clones, with 78% observed a single time. This sample comprised peripheral blood, obtained on day 0 of AZD1222 vaccination. Source of these receptors: an adult in good health.

The rearrangement links TRBV15 to TRBJ2-1, with no clear D. Between the trimmed V and J ends, which lost 7 bases and 4 bases, there was a span of 8 bases. The CDR3 is 12 residues long. The germline gives CDR1 LNHNV, CDR2 YYDKDF (reference sequence). The CDR3 protein is CATNINYNEQFF. CDR3 bases: TGTGCCACCAACATCAATTACAATGAGCAGTTCTTC.

This clone was seen a handful of times. The CDR3 DNA follows: TGTGCCAGCAGCTTCCCGGTCCCCTACGAGCAGTACTTC. This sequence encodes CASSFPVPYEQYF. The chain carries TRBV28 and TRBJ2-7; D gene unclear. The CDR3 has 13 amino acids. Germline V gene lookup returns CDR1 MDHEN and CDR2 SYDVKM. Between the trimmed V and J ends, which lost 6 bases and 2 bases, there was a span of 11 bases. The whole variable domain, remainder taken from reference TRBV28 and TRBJ2-7, is DVKVTQSSRYLVKRTGEKVFLECVQDMDHENMFWYRQDPGLGLRLIYFSYDVKMKEKGDIPEGYSVSREKKERFSLILESASTNQTSMYLCASSFPVPYEQYFGPGTRLTVT.

The gene calls are TRBV9 and TRBJ1-2; unclear D gene. Deletions cut 0 bases from V and 2 bases from J, with 5 bases between. The germline V gene has CDR1 SGDLS and CDR2 YYNGEE. This CDR3 region has 13 residues. This CDR3 reads CASSVARNYGYTF. The DNA of the CDR3 is TGTGCCAGCAGCGTAGCACGGAACTATGGCTACACCTTC.

The genes are TRBV18 and TRBJ1-2, with a possible D match to TRBD1 (5 bases). The CDR3 loop spans 13 amino acids. V lost 3 bases and J lost 5, with 10 bases in between. Germline V CDR1 and CDR2: KGHSH, LQKENI. This chain's CDR3 is CASSPETEYGYTF. For the CDR3, the DNA is TGTGCCAGCTCACCTGAGACAGAGTATGGCTACACCTTC.

The rearrangement links TRBV5-6 to TRBJ2-1; 8 bases agree with TRBD1. Trimming cost V 0 bases and J 1 base; bases outside gene matches: 3. The V gene's germline CDR1 is SGHDT and CDR2 YYEEEE. The CDR3 runs to 16 residues. The CDR3, as DNA: TGTGCCAGCAGCTTGGGTTGGACAGGGTCCTACAATGAGCAGTTCTTC. Translated: CASSLGWTGSYNEQFF. Filled out from reference TRBV5-6 and TRBJ2-1, the complete variable domain reads DAGVTQSPTHLIKTRGQQVTLRCSPKSGHDTVSWYQQALGQGPQFIFQYYEEEERQRGNFPDRFSGHQFPNYSSELNVNALLLGDSALYLCASSLGWTGSYNEQFFGPGTRLTVL.

The J gene is TRBJ2-3, the V gene TRBV24-1; tentatively, D is TRBD2 (6 bases). This CDR3 spans 13 amino acids. The V end lost 1 base, the J end lost 7 bases, and 8 bases lay between the germline ends. Germline V gene sequence: CDR1 KGHDR, CDR2 SFDVKD. The CDR3 bases are TGTGCCACCAGTGATTTCGGAGGGAATACGCAGTATTTT. It yields the protein CATSDFGGNTQYF.

The chain carries TRBV5-1 and TRBJ2-6; a possible D gene is TRBD1 (6 bases). This CDR3 is built from 16 residues. V dropped 0 bases and J dropped 2 bases, with 9 bases sitting between them. Germline V lookup: CDR1 SGHRS, CDR2 YFSETQ. The CDR3 region is CASSLDGTPGANVLTF. CDR3 DNA: TGCGCCAGCAGCTTGGACGGGACACCTGGGGCCAACGTCCTGACTTTC.

A few counts support this clone. The CDR3 here is CASSQDSRTRGYEQYF. The CDR3 bases are TGCGCCAGCAGCCAAGATAGTAGGACTAGAGGGTACGAGCAGTACTTC. This chain joins TRBV4-3 and TRBJ2-7, with TRBD2 matching 7 bases. In germline, CDR1 is LGHNA, CDR2 YSLEER. After removal of 0 bases from V and 4 bases from J, the junction contained 9 bases not matched to a gene. The length of the CDR3 is 16 residues.

The J gene is TRBJ1-5, the V gene TRBV5-6; weak D call: TRBD1 (5 bases). Trimming shortened V by 4 bases and J by 7 bases, and 15 bases separated the two germline ends. The CDR3 loop spans 14 amino acids. Germline CDR1 is SGHDT and CDR2 is YYEEEE. The DNA of the CDR3 is TGTGCCAGCAGCCGGGGAGGGGAGGGGCAGCCCCAGCATTTT. Residues: CASSRGGEGQPQHF.

This clone was detected a few times. This CDR3 is CASSFRVGSGGEKLFF. The CDR3 nucleotides are TGTGCCAGCAGCTTTAGAGTCGGGAGTGGAGGTGAAAAACTGTTTTTT. The V call is TRBV5-5, the J call TRBJ1-4; D is uncertain. This CDR3 is built from 16 residues. Germline loops: CDR1 SGHKS, CDR2 YYEKEE (reference sequence). V lost 2 bases, J lost 7 bases, and 18 bases lay in between.

V gene TRBV5-5 combines with J gene TRBJ2-7; 7 bases are a match to TRBD1. CDR3 length: 14 residues. Looked up from germline, CDR1 is SGHKS and CDR2 is YYEKEE (reference sequence). The trim removed 2 bases at V and 5 bases at J, leaving 7 bases unmatched. DNA of the CDR3: TGTGCCAGCAGCTTTGTGACAGGGATCCACGAGCAGTACTTC. Protein sequence: CASSFVTGIHEQYF.

This clone was detected a few times. The chain employs TRBV11-2 and TRBJ2-3; 13 nucleotides agree with TRBD2. CDR1 is SGHAT and CDR2 is FQNNGV in the germline V gene. The CDR3 sequence is 16 residues long. Trimming removed 5 bases from V and 5 bases from J; junction bases left unmatched: 7. DNA for the CDR3: TGTGCCAGCAGCCGGGGACTAGCGGGAACGATAGATACGCAGTATTTT. Translating it yields CASSRGLAGTIDTQYF.

This sequence joins TRBV6-5 and TRBJ2-1, with D perhaps assigned TRBD1 or TRBD2 (5 bases each). V dropped 7 bases and J dropped 7 bases, with 17 bases sitting between them. This CDR3 has 14 residues. Germline V lookup: CDR1 MNHEY, CDR2 SVGAGI. In nucleotides, the CDR3 is TGTGCCAGCAAGAGGGGCCTTAGTGGGAATGAGCAGTTCTTC. Translated, it gives CASKRGLSGNEQFF.

For this clone: Other DNA variants within this sample encode the same CDR3. The chain has TRBV20-1 and TRBJ2-3, with D hard to call. The germline V gene encodes CDR1 DFQATT and CDR2 SNEGSKA (reference sequence). V lost 3 bases to trimming and J lost 0 bases, with 1 base between them. The CDR3 sequence is 11 residues long. The CDR3 loop reads CSASSTDTQYF. In DNA, the CDR3 is TGCAGTGCTAGCAGCACAGATACGCAGTATTTT.

This clone has just a few counts. V is TRBV5-4 and J is TRBJ2-2; possibly TRBD2 for D (5 bases). CDR1 SGHNT and CDR2 YYREEE come from the germline V gene (reference sequence). CDR3 length: 15 residues. Trimming took 7 bases from V and 0 from J, leaving 13 bases between them. Written as DNA, the CDR3 is TGTGCCAGCGGCAATAACGGGGCGAACACCGGGGAGCTGTTTTTT. Protein: CASGNNGANTGELFF.

By sample share, this clone is medium-sized. The CDR3 nucleotides read TGTGCCAGCTCCAAGGAACAGGGGCGATACGAGCAGTACTTC. This gives the protein CASSKEQGRYEQYF. The rearrangement uses TRBV5-4 and TRBJ2-7; 7 nucleotides match TRBD1. The CDR3 loop spans 14 amino acids. CDR1 and CDR2 from the germline V gene are SGHNT and YYREEE (reference sequence). The ends lost 7 bases at V and 4 bases at J; junction bases unmatched: 11.

The chain carries TRBV18 and TRBJ1-4; TRBD1 matches 8 bases. V shed 3 bases, J shed 1 base, and the junction held 13 bases outside the gene matches. This CDR3 is built from 19 residues. The germline V gene encodes CDR1 KGHSH and CDR2 LQKENI. This CDR3 is CASSPVPVGQGLTNEKLFF. The CDR3 nucleotides read TGTGCCAGCTCACCCGTGCCGGTTGGACAGGGCTTAACTAATGAAAAACTGTTTTTT.

V usage is TRBV27 and J usage is TRBJ1-5, with a tentative D call TRBD1 (5 bases). Trimming left V 5 bases short and J 1 base short, with 12 bases between. The CDR3 is 15 amino acids. CDR1 MNHEY and CDR2 SMNVEV come from the germline V gene (reference sequence). CDR3: CASSPWDGSNQPQHF. Written as DNA, the CDR3 is TGTGCCAGCAGTCCCTGGGACGGCAGCAATCAGCCCCAGCATTTT.

V and J are TRBV11-2 and TRBJ2-2; 7 bases match TRBD2. This CDR3 is 16 amino acids long. Germline V lookup: CDR1 SGHAT, CDR2 FQNNGV. J gave up 4 bases and V 8 bases, and 13 bases lay outside the gene matches. CDR3 residues: CASGNPTSVSTGELFF. The CDR3 nucleotides are TGTGCCAGCGGTAACCCTACTAGCGTCTCCACCGGGGAGCTGTTTTTT.

Only one count was recorded for this clone. The chain links TRBV5-4 to TRBJ1-2; a possible D gene is TRBD1 (6 bases). Trimming took off 2 bases at V and 4 bases at J, with 12 bases between the two ends. Germline V gives CDR1 SGHNT, CDR2 YYREEE (reference sequence). The CDR3 spans 14 residues. CDR3 protein: CASSFTGSVYGYTF. DNA for the CDR3: TGTGCCAGCAGCTTTACAGGGTCCGTCTATGGCTACACCTTC.

CDR3 loop: CASSEEGWSYEQYF. The CDR3 DNA sequence: TGTGCCAGCAGTGAAGAGGGCTGGTCCTACGAGCAGTACTTC. This sequence joins TRBV25-1 and TRBJ2-7; tentative D call: TRBD2 (5 bases). CDR3 length: 14 amino acids. Trimming shortened V by 2 bases and J by 1 base, and 9 bases separated the two germline ends. CDR1 and CDR2 (germline): MGHDK, SYGVNS.

The rearrangement uses TRBV3-1 (or the pseudogene TRBV3-2) and TRBJ1-2; 8 bases agree with TRBD1. The V gene's germline CDR1 is LGHDT and CDR2 YNNKEL (reference sequence). CDR3 length: 16 amino acids. With 4 bases clipped from V and 3 bases from J, the junction kept 10 bases outside the gene matches. The DNA of the CDR3 is TGTGCCAGCAGCCTACGGACAGGGAGTTTTGACTATGGCTACACCTTC. Translating it yields CASSLRTGSFDYGYTF.

This clone has only a few counts. The CDR3 is CAGARGVRDTQYF. CDR3 DNA sequence: TGTGCCGGAGCCCGGGGGGTTAGAGATACGCAGTATTTT. The chain uses TRBV30 and TRBJ2-3; 7 bases map to TRBD2. CDR1 is GTSNPN, CDR2 SVGIG, per germline (reference sequence). V lost 8 bases to trimming and J lost 5 bases; unmatched junction nucleotides: 10. The CDR3 runs 13 residues.

The CDR3, as DNA: TGTGCCAGCAGCACTCAGCGGAACACTGAAGCTTTCTTT. Translation gives CASSTQRNTEAFF. V is TRBV7-2 and J is TRBJ1-1, with unresolved D. Per the germline V gene, CDR1 is SGHTA and CDR2 is FQGNSA. The ends were cut back, 5 bases at V and 1 base at J, with 8 bases in the middle. The CDR3 runs 13 residues.

The chain links TRBV28 to TRBJ1-5; no clear D. CDR3 length equals 16 residues. Germline V gives CDR1 MDHEN, CDR2 SYDVKM. Trimming stripped 4 bases from V and 2 bases from J, with 15 bases between. As DNA, the CDR3 is TGTGCCAGCAGTTCACTCTTGTCCGGGGGCAATCAGCCCCAGCATTTT. Translated: CASSSLLSGGNQPQHF.

CDR3 coding DNA: TGTGCCAGTAGTATCGGGACCTATTTTGAAAAACTGTTTTTT. The encoded protein is CASSIGTYFEKLFF. This chain links TRBV19 with TRBJ1-4, with a possible D match to TRBD1 (5 bases). The ends were cut back, 3 bases at V and 7 bases at J, with 12 bases in the middle. CDR1 is LNHDA, CDR2 SQIVND, per germline (reference sequence). There are 14 residues in the CDR3.

The V and J genes are TRBV14 and TRBJ2-7; tentative D call: TRBD2 (5 bases). Trimming left V 5 bases short and J 0 bases short, with 11 bases between. The germline CDR1 and CDR2 sequences are SGHDN and FVKESK. This CDR3 is built from 14 residues. The chain's CDR3 is CASSDRTYSYEQYF. The CDR3 DNA sequence: TGTGCCAGCAGCGACCGGACTTACTCCTACGAGCAGTACTTC.

The chain joins TRBV5-1 to TRBJ1-2, with 8 bases lining up with TRBD1. Germline loops: CDR1 SGHRS, CDR2 YFSETQ. The V gene end was trimmed by 4 bases and the J gene end by 5 bases; junction bases not matched to a gene: 7. The CDR3 loop spans 14 amino acids. For the CDR3, the DNA is TGCGCCAGCAGCAACAGGGGGGGTTCTTATGGCTACACCTTC. Amino acids: CASSNRGGSYGYTF.

The chain has TRBV7-2 and TRBJ2-3; TRBD1 agrees at 8 bases. The V gene end was trimmed by 2 bases and the J gene end by 0 bases; junction bases not matched to a gene: 4. The CDR3 loop spans 16 amino acids. From germline, CDR1 is SGHTA and CDR2 FQGNSA. CDR3 region: CASSLKGQDSTDTQYF. The CDR3 DNA follows: TGTGCCAGCAGCTTAAAGGGACAGGATAGCACAGATACGCAGTATTTT.

The chain employs TRBV30 and TRBJ1-3; perhaps TRBD1 as D (6 bases). CDR1 and CDR2 from the germline V gene are GTSNPN and SVGIG (reference sequence). Trimming left V 3 bases short and J 1 base short, with 10 bases between. This CDR3 is 14 amino acids long. CDR3 coding DNA: TGTGCCTGGAGGATGGACAGATCTGGAAACACCATATATTTT. It translates to CAWRMDRSGNTIYF.